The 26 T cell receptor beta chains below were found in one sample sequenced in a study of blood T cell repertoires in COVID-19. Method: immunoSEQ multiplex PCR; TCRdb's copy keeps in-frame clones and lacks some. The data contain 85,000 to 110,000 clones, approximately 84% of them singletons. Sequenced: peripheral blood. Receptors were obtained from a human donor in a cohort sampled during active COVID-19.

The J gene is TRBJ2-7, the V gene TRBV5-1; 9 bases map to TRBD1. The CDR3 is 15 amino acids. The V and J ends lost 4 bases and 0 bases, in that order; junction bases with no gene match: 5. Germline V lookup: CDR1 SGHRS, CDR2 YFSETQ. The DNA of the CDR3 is TGCGCCAGCAGCAAGGACAGGGGAGGCTCCTACGAGCAGTACTTC. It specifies CASSKDRGGSYEQYF.

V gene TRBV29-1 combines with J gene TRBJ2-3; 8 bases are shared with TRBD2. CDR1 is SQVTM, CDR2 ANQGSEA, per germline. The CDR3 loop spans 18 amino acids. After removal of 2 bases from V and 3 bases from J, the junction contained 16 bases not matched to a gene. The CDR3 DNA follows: TGCAGCGTTGAACGACAGAGGGGACGGGCGGGGGGAACAGATACGCAGTATTTT. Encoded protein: CSVERQRGRAGGTDTQYF.

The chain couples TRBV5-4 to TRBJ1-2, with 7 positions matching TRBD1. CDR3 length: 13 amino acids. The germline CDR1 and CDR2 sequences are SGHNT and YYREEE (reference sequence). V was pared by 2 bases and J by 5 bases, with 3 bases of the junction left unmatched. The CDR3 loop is CASSFDRDYGYTF. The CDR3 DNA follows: TGTGCCAGCAGCTTCGACAGGGATTATGGCTACACCTTC.

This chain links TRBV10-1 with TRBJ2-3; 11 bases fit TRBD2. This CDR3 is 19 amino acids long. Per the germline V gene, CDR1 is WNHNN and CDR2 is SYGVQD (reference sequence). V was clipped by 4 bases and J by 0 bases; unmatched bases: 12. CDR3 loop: CASSGRGLAGGLSTDTQYF. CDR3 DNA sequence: TGCGCCAGCAGTGGCCGTGGGCTAGCGGGGGGTCTAAGCACAGATACGCAGTATTTT.

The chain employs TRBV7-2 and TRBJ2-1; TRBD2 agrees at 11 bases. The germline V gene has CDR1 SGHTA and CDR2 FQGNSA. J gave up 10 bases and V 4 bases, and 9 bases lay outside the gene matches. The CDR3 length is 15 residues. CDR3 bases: TGTGCCAGCAGCTACGGGACTAGCGGCCGGGGGGAGCAGTTCTTC. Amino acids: CASSYGTSGRGEQFF.

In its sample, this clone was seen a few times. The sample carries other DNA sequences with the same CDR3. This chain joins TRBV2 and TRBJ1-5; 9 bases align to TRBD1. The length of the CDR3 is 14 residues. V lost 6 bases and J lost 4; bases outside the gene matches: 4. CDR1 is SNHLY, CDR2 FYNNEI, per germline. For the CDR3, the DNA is TGTGCCAGCAGCCCCGACAGGGGGAATCAGCCCCAGCATTTT. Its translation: CASSPDRGNQPQHF.

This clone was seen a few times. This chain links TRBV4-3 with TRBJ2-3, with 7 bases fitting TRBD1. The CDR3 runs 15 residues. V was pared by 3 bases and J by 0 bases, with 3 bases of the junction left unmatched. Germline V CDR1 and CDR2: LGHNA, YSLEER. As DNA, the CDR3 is TGCGCCAGCAGCCAGCAACAGGGGAGCACAGATACGCAGTATTTT. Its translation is CASSQQQGSTDTQYF.

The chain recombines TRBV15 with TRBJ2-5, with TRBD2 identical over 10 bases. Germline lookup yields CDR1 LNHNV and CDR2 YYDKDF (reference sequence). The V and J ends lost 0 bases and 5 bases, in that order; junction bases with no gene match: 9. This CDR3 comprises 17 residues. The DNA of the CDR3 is TGTGCCACCAGCAGAGATAGGTTGCTAGCGGGGGAGGAGACCCAGTACTTC. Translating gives CATSRDRLLAGEETQYF.

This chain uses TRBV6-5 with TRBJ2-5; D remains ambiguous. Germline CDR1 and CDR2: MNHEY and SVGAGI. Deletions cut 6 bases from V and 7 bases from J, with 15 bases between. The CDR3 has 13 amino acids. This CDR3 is CASSPLHLGTQYF. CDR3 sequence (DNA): TGTGCCAGCAGCCCCCTCCACCTCGGGACCCAGTACTTC.

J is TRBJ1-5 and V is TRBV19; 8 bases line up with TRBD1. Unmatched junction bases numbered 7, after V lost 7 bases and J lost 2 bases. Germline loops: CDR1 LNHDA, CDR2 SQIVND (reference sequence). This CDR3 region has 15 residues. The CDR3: CASKSQGAGNQPQHF. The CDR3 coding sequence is TGTGCCAGTAAGTCCCAGGGGGCAGGCAATCAGCCCCAGCATTTT.

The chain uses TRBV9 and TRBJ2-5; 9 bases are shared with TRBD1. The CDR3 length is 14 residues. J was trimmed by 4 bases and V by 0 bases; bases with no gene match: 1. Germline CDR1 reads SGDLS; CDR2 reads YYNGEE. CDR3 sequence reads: CASSVGTGAETQYF. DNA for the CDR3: TGTGCCAGCAGCGTAGGGACAGGGGCAGAGACCCAGTACTTC.

In nucleotides, the CDR3 is TGTGCCAGCAGCCCCGGAGAGACCCAGTACTTC. It specifies CASSPGETQYF. The chain joins TRBV11-3 to TRBJ2-5, with D unclear. V was pared by 5 bases and J by 4 bases, with 5 bases between. This CDR3 is 11 amino acids long. From germline, CDR1 is SGHNT and CDR2 YENEEA.

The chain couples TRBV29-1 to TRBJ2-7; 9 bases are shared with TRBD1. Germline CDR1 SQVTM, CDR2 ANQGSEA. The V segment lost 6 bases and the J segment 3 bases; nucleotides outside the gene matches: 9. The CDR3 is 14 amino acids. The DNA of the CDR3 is TGCAGCGTCCCATCATCGGGACAGGGCTACGAGCAGTACTTC. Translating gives CSVPSSGQGYEQYF.

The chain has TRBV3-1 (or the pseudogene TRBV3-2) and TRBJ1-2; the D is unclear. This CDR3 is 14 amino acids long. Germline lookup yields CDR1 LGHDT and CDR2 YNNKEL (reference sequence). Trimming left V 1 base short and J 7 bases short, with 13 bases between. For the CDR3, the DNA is TGTGCCAGCAGCCAAGGGCGGGCCTCCCGTGGCTACACCTTC. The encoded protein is CASSQGRASRGYTF.

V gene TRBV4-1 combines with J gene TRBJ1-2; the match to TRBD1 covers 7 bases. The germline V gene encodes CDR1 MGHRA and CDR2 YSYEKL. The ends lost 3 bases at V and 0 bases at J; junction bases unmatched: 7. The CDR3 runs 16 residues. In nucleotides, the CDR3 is TGCGCCAGCAGCCACACAGGGACAGAAGCTAACTATGGCTACACCTTC. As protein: CASSHTGTEANYGYTF.

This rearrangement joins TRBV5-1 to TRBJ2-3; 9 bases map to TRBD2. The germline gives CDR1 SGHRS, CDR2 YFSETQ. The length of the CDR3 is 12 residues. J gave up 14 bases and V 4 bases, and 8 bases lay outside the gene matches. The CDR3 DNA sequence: TGCGCCAGCAGCCCGGGACTAGCCGATCTGTATTTT. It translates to CASSPGLADLYF. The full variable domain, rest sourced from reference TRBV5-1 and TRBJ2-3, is KAGVTQTPRYLIKTRGQQVTLSCSPISGHRSVSWYQQTPGQGLQFLFEYFSETQRNKGNFPGRFSGRQFSNSRSEMNVSTLELGDSALYLCASSPGLADLYFGPGTRLTVL.

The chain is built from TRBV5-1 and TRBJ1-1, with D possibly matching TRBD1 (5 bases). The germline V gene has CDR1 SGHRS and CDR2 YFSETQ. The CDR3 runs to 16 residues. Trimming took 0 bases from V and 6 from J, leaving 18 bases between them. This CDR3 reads CASSLAAGGVSAEAFF. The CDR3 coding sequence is TGCGCCAGCAGCTTGGCGGCCGGGGGTGTGTCGGCTGAAGCTTTCTTT.

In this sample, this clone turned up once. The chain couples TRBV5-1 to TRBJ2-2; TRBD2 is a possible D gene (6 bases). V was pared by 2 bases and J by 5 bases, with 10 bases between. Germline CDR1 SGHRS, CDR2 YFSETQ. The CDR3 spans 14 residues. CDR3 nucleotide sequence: TGCGCCAGCAGCTTCGGGGAGGATACCGGGGAGCTGTTTTTT. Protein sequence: CASSFGEDTGELFF.

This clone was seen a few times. CDR3 region: CASSQPQRGAYEQFF. The CDR3 DNA reads as TGCGCCAGCAGCCAACCCCAGCGGGGGGCCTATGAGCAGTTCTTC. V and J are TRBV4-1 and TRBJ2-1, with 9 bases identical to TRBD2. V lost 2 bases to trimming and J lost 8 bases; unmatched junction nucleotides: 7. Germline lookup yields CDR1 MGHRA and CDR2 YSYEKL. CDR3 length: 15 amino acids.

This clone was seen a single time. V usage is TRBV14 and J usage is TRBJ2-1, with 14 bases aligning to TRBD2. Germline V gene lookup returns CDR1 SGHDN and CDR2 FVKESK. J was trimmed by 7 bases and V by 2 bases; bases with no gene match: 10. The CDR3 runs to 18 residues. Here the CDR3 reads CASSQHRLAGGLGNEQFF. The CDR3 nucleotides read TGTGCCAGCAGCCAACACCGACTAGCGGGGGGGCTAGGTAATGAGCAGTTCTTC.

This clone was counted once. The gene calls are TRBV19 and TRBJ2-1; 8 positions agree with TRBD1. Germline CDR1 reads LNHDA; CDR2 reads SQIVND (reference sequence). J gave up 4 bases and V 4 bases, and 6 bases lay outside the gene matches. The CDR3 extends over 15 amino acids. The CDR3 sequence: CASSKGQGPYNEQFF. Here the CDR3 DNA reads TGTGCCAGTAGTAAAGGACAGGGACCTTACAATGAGCAGTTCTTC.

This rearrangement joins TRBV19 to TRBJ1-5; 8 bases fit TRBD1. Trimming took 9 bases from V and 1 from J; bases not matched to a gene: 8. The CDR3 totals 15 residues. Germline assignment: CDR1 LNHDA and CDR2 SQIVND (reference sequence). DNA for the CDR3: TGTGCCAGCGTCCATGGACAGGGAAGCAATCAGCCCCAGCATTTT. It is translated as CASVHGQGSNQPQHF. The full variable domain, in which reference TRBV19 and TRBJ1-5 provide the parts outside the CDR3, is DGGITQSPKYLFRKEGQNVTLSCEQNLNHDAMYWYRQDPGQGLRLIYYSQIVNDFQKGDIAEGYSVSREKKESFPLTVTSAQKNPTAFYLCASVHGQGSNQPQHFGDGTRLSIL.

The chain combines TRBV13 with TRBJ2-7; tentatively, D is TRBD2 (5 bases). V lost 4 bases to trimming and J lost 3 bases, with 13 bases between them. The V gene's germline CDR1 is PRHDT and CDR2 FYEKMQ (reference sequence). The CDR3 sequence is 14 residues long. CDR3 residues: CASSSPPGNYEQYF. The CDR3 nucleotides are TGTGCCAGCAGCTCGCCCCCGGGAAACTACGAGCAGTACTTC.

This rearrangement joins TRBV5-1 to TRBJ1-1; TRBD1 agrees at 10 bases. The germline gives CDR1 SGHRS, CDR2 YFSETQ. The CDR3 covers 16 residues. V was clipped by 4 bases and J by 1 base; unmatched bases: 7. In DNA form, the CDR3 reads TGCGCCAGCAGCCAGGGACAGGGGAGGGGGAACACTGAAGCTTTCTTT. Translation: CASSQGQGRGNTEAFF. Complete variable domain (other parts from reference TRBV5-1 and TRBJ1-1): KAGVTQTPRYLIKTRGQQVTLSCSPISGHRSVSWYQQTPGQGLQFLFEYFSETQRNKGNFPGRFSGRQFSNSRSEMNVSTLELGDSALYLCASSQGQGRGNTEAFFGQGTRLTVV.

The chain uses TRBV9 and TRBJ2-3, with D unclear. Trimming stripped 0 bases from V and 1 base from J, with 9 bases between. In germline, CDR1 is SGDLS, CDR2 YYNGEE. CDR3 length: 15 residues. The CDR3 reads CASSVGAPGTDTQYF. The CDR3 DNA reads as TGTGCCAGCAGCGTAGGGGCTCCAGGCACAGATACGCAGTATTTT.

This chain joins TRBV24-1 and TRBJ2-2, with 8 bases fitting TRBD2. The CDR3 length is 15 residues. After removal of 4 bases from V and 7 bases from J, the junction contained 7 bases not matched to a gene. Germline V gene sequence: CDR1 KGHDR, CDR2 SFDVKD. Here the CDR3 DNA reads TGTGCCACCAGTGAACCCGGGGGGGCCGGCGGGGAGCTGTTTTTT. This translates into CATSEPGGAGGELFF.